This T cell receptor beta chain was identified in a study of blood T cell repertoires in COVID-19. Study-level background: Sites across the United States, Italy and Spain contributed samples from acute and convalescent COVID-19. PBMCs, B-cell-depleted T cells, or T cells provided the cDNA or gDNA that made up the material.

Per germline, CDR1 SGHDN and CDR2 FVKESK. The CDR3 extends over 18 amino acids. With 0 bases clipped from V and 4 bases from J, the junction kept 13 bases outside the gene matches. In the study's own analysis: Counts of nucleated cells, estimated from reference gene primer amplification, were obtained. Assay used: immunoSEQ multiplex PCR; TCRdb lists only in-frame clones, some missing. D and trimming come from the DNA, and the V and J calls and clone size come from that table. The sample has under 300,000 clones; roughly 90% are singletons. Followed over time, Seattle patients had been enrolled while infection was active.

The gene calls are TRBV14 and TRBJ2-3, with 7 bases matching TRBD2. The sample was peripheral blood. This receptor was identified in a woman between 25 and 40 years old with COVID-19, enrolled during active disease. The CDR3: CASSQEFYGRGVADTQYF. The CDR3 DNA reads as TGTGCCAGCAGCCAAGAGTTTTACGGCCGGGGGGTGGCAGATACGCAGTATTTT.